These 32 T cell receptor beta chains share one sample of origin, sequenced in a study of T-cell memory formation after mild COVID-19. TCRdb fed the 5' RACE reads into MiXCR, producing one record per CDR3 protein. The sample yields around 300,000 distinct CDR3 sequences, 19% seen once. Material: PBMCs or a T cell subset sorted from them (not recorded which). All receptors derive from a man between 18 and 35 years old who had mild COVID-19 (a few samples of this study predate the infection). Cell type and time point are not known.

This clonotype was detected only a few times. The V gene is TRBV18, the J gene TRBJ2-7; no clear D gene. V lost 6 bases and J lost 3, with 12 bases in between. The germline V gene has CDR1 KGHSH and CDR2 LQKENI. CDR3 length equals 13 residues. Here the CDR3 reads CASSISDRYEQYF. The CDR3 bases are TGTGCCAGCTCCATCTCGGACCGCTACGAGCAGTACTTC.

V is TRBV9 and J is TRBJ2-7, with 10 bases fitting TRBD1. CDR1 is SGDLS, CDR2 YYNGEE, per germline. The CDR3 length is 14 residues. The J segment lost 7 bases and the V segment lost 3 bases, leaving 7 bases of the junction unmatched. The DNA for the CDR3 is TGTGCCAGCAGCGAGGGACAGGGGCCCGTAGAGCAGTACTTC. Translated: CASSEGQGPVEQYF. Using reference TRBV9 and TRBJ2-7 for the parts outside the CDR3, the full variable domain is DSGVTQTPKHLITATGQRVTLRCSPRSGDLSVYWYQQSLDQGLQFLIQYYNGEERAKGNILERFSAQQFPDLHSELNLSSLELGDSALYFCASSEGQGPVEQYFGPGTRLTVT.

This clonotype showed up just once. This rearrangement joins TRBV28 to TRBJ2-1; 8 nucleotides agree with TRBD1. The V segment lost 5 bases and the J segment 5 bases; nucleotides outside the gene matches: 5. Germline assignment: CDR1 MDHEN and CDR2 SYDVKM. The CDR3 length is 14 residues. The CDR3 loop is CASSRQGIHNEQFF. The CDR3, as DNA: TGTGCCAGCAGTCGACAGGGGATCCACAATGAGCAGTTCTTC. The full variable domain, rest sourced from reference TRBV28 and TRBJ2-1, is DVKVTQSSRYLVKRTGEKVFLECVQDMDHENMFWYRQDPGLGLRLIYFSYDVKMKEKGDIPEGYSVSREKKERFSLILESASTNQTSMYLCASSRQGIHNEQFFGPGTRLTVL.

This clonotype was observed a handful of times. The rearrangement joins TRBV20-1 to TRBJ2-7; D may be TRBD1 or TRBD2 (5 bases each). Trimming removed 6 bases at V and 4 bases at J, with 16 bases between. The germline CDR1 and CDR2 sequences are DFQATT and SNEGSKA (reference sequence). CDR3 size: 13 residues. CDR3 in amino acids: CSASGTASYEQYV. CDR3 sequence (DNA): TGCAGTGCCAGTGGGACGGCATCTTACGAGCAGTACGTC.

This clonotype has more than one count but fewer than ten. The rearrangement links TRBV2 to TRBJ2-3; D is uncertain. The CDR3 consists of 13 residues. The V end was cut by 7 bases, the J end by 1 base, with 9 bases between. The germline V gene has CDR1 SNHLY and CDR2 FYNNEI. The CDR3 DNA reads as TGTGCCAGCACCAGGCCGCGCACAGATACGCAGTATTTT. Translating it yields CASTRPRTDTQYF.

V gene TRBV24-1 combines with J gene TRBJ2-1; D is possibly TRBD1 or TRBD2 (6 bases each). This CDR3 contains 13 residues. The germline CDR1 and CDR2 sequences are KGHDR and SFDVKD. The ends were cut back, 1 base at V and 10 bases at J, with 10 bases in the middle. DNA for the CDR3: TGTGCCACCAGTGATTTAAGGGGGGAAGAGCAGTTCTTC. Protein product: CATSDLRGEEQFF.

This clonotype has only a few counts. The chain carries TRBV7-9 and TRBJ1-6; unclear D gene. V lost 6 bases and J lost 8, with 8 bases in between. CDR3 length: 12 amino acids. CDR1 and CDR2 (germline): SEHNR, FQNEAQ (reference sequence). CDR3 coding DNA: TGTGCCAGCAGTCTAATCGATTCACCCCTCCACTTT. It specifies CASSLIDSPLHF.

This clonotype showed up many times. The CDR3 coding sequence is TGTGCCAGCAGCTTTGGGGGTGGCCAGCCCCAGCATTTT. Translating gives CASSFGGGQPQHF. The chain combines TRBV7-2 with TRBJ1-5; D possibly corresponds to TRBD1 (5 bases). This CDR3 comprises 13 residues. Per germline, CDR1 SGHTA and CDR2 FQGNSA. V was cut by 3 bases and J by 7 bases, with 10 bases left in between.

This clonotype was seen many times. The V and J genes are TRBV4-1 and TRBJ1-1; the D is unclear. Germline CDR1 and CDR2: MGHRA and YSYEKL. The germline V and J ends were trimmed by 1 base and 1 base, with 1 base remaining between them. CDR3 length: 12 amino acids. The DNA of the CDR3 is TGCGCCAGCAGCCAAGGGAACACTGAAGCTTTCTTT. Translating it yields CASSQGNTEAFF.

In its sample, this clonotype was seen a few times. The chain has TRBV6-5 and TRBJ1-2, with a tentative D call TRBD1 (6 bases). The V and J ends lost 0 bases and 4 bases respectively, with 12 bases between them. The CDR3 is 15 amino acids. Germline V gene sequence: CDR1 MNHEY, CDR2 SVGAGI. CDR3 nucleotides: TGTGCCAGCAGTTACTCTGGGGGGCAGGTCTATGGCTACACCTTC. Amino acid sequence: CASSYSGGQVYGYTF.

The chain carries TRBV29-1 and TRBJ2-1, with a possible D match to TRBD2 (5 bases). The CDR3 has 13 residues. CDR1 is SQVTM, CDR2 ANQGSEA, per germline. V lost 5 bases, J lost 5 bases, and 13 bases lay in between. The CDR3 bases are TGCAGCGTTCGATGGGAGTGGAACAATGAGCAGTTCTTC. It is translated as CSVRWEWNNEQFF.

The chain combines TRBV12-3 or TRBV12-4 with TRBJ1-5, with D unclear. The V end lost 0 bases, the J end lost 7 bases, and 7 bases lay between the germline ends. The CDR3 runs to 13 residues. The CDR3: CASSLAPGQPQHF. CDR3 sequence (DNA): TGTGCCAGCAGTTTAGCCCCGGGACAGCCCCAGCATTTT.

A few counts support this clonotype. The genes are TRBV7-9 and TRBJ2-1; no definite D call. The V gene's germline CDR1 is SEHNR and CDR2 FQNEAQ (reference sequence). Trimming stripped 5 bases from V and 0 bases from J, with 14 bases between. The CDR3 is 16 residues long. Here the CDR3 reads CASSVSDQRSYNEQFF. The CDR3 nucleotides read TGTGCCAGCAGCGTTTCTGACCAACGCTCCTACAATGAGCAGTTCTTC.

The DNA for the CDR3 is TGTGCCAGCAGTTCCGCCGGGACAGGGAGGTCACCCCTCCACTTT. Encoded protein: CASSSAGTGRSPLHF. V gene TRBV6-6 combines with J gene TRBJ1-6, with TRBD1 matching over 9 bases. CDR1 is MNHNY, CDR2 SVGAGI, per germline (reference sequence). The CDR3 contains 15 residues. J lost 10 bases, V lost 4 bases, and 8 bases had no gene match.

This chain joins TRBV10-3 and TRBJ2-3; TRBD2 matches at 14 bases. The V gene's germline CDR1 is ENHRY and CDR2 SYGVKD. This CDR3 comprises 17 residues. Losses at the gene ends were 3 bases for V and 3 bases for J; bases not matched to a gene: 5. CDR3 nucleotide sequence: TGTGCCATCAGTGAAGGACTAGCGGGGGGTATTACAGATACGCAGTATTTT. It encodes CAISEGLAGGITDTQYF.

The J gene is TRBJ2-1, the V gene TRBV19; 9 bases fit TRBD2. V was clipped by 4 bases and J by 0 bases; unmatched bases: 7. The CDR3 contains 17 residues. The germline V gene has CDR1 LNHDA and CDR2 SQIVND (reference sequence). As DNA, the CDR3 is TGTGCCAGTAGTAGGAAGAGCGGGGGGTCCTCCTACAATGAGCAGTTCTTC. As protein: CASSRKSGGSSYNEQFF.

This clonotype was counted between two and nine times. V and J are TRBV29-1 and TRBJ2-5; TRBD2 agrees at 7 bases. The J segment lost 0 bases and the V segment lost 6 bases, leaving 4 bases of the junction unmatched. This CDR3 has 13 amino acids. CDR1 and CDR2 from the germline V gene are SQVTM and ANQGSEA. The CDR3, as DNA: TGCAGCGTCGCGCGGGGGAACCAAGAGACCCAGTACTTC. As protein: CSVARGNQETQYF.

In this sample, this clonotype turned up a few times. V usage is TRBV29-1 and J usage is TRBJ1-1; 7 bases map to TRBD1. Unmatched junction bases numbered 9, after V lost 4 bases and J lost 10 bases. This CDR3 is 12 amino acids long. Germline V gene lookup returns CDR1 SQVTM and CDR2 ANQGSEA. The CDR3 sequence: CSVGTGVRVAFF. CDR3 nucleotide sequence: TGCAGCGTTGGAACAGGGGTTCGGGTAGCTTTCTTT.

This clonotype was found a few times. The gene calls are TRBV4-3 and TRBJ1-6, with a weak D call TRBD1 (5 bases). CDR1 is LGHNA, CDR2 YSLEER, per germline. The V gene lost 0 bases and the J gene lost 7 bases, with 13 bases spanning the gap. The CDR3 length is 16 residues. The CDR3 bases are TGCGCCAGCAGCCAAGACCAGGGCCTCTGGAATTCACCCCTCCACTTT. It encodes CASSQDQGLWNSPLHF.

The chain couples TRBV7-2 to TRBJ2-5; D possibly corresponds to TRBD1 (6 bases). The germline V gene has CDR1 SGHTA and CDR2 FQGNSA. The V end was cut by 4 bases, the J end by 11 bases, with 17 bases between. The CDR3 has 13 residues. CDR3 loop: CASSSSGPGVQYF. The CDR3 DNA reads as TGTGCCAGCAGCTCCTCCGGACCAGGGGTTCAGTACTTC.

This sequence joins TRBV7-6 and TRBJ2-1; 7 bases line up with TRBD1. Per germline, CDR1 SGHVS and CDR2 FNYEAQ. The J segment lost 3 bases and the V segment lost 1 base, leaving 3 bases of the junction unmatched. This CDR3 has 15 residues. The CDR3: CASSLGGQHYNEQFF. Written as DNA, the CDR3 is TGTGCCAGCAGCTTAGGGGGACAGCACTACAATGAGCAGTTCTTC.

The V and J genes are TRBV7-3 and TRBJ2-3; unclear D gene. Looked up from germline, CDR1 is SGHTA and CDR2 is FQGTGA. The CDR3 spans 13 residues. The V end lost 5 bases, the J end lost 2 bases, and 8 bases lay between the germline ends. The CDR3 loop is CASSPLITDTQYF. CDR3 coding DNA: TGTGCCAGCAGCCCGTTGATCACAGATACGCAGTATTTT.

The chain links TRBV10-3 to TRBJ1-5; unclear D gene. The V gene's germline CDR1 is ENHRY and CDR2 SYGVKD. V was pared by 4 bases and J by 5 bases, with 15 bases between. This CDR3 is 15 amino acids long. The CDR3 protein is CAISVEGRGDQPQHF. CDR3 sequence (DNA): TGTGCCATCAGTGTGGAAGGACGGGGAGATCAGCCCCAGCATTTT.

In this sample, this clonotype turned up many times. The chain couples TRBV4-2 to TRBJ2-5; 7 bases fit TRBD2. Germline loops: CDR1 LGHNA, CDR2 YNFKEQ. The CDR3 totals 16 residues. J lost 4 bases, V lost 0 bases, and 8 bases had no gene match. CDR3 nucleotides: TGTGCCAGCAGCCAAGACGGGACTACCTTCTTAGAGACCCAGTACTTC. Translating gives CASSQDGTTFLETQYF.

This clonotype was counted only a few times. J is TRBJ2-7 and V is TRBV6-5; 7 nucleotides match TRBD2. V was clipped by 9 bases and J by 0 bases; unmatched bases: 14. Germline CDR1 is MNHEY and CDR2 is SVGAGI. The CDR3 consists of 16 residues. The CDR3 DNA reads as TGTGCCAGGAGCCCCCAACTAGCGCGGAGCTCCTACGAGCAGTACGTC. Protein product: CARSPQLARSSYEQYV.

This clonotype was observed a handful of times. The V gene is TRBV12-3 or TRBV12-4, the J gene TRBJ2-1; D is perhaps TRBD1 (6 bases). The CDR3 has 17 residues. Trimming took 3 bases from V and 7 from J, leaving 22 bases between them. This CDR3 is CASSLGKTGRAVNEQFF. The CDR3 coding sequence is TGTGCCAGCAGTTTGGGTAAGACAGGCCGGGCAGTGAATGAGCAGTTCTTC.

The chain has TRBV4-2 and TRBJ1-5; D is ambiguous. The CDR3 contains 15 residues. CDR1 and CDR2 from the germline V gene are LGHNA and YNFKEQ. V lost 0 bases and J lost 0, with 6 bases in between. Here the CDR3 reads CASSQDTSSNQPQHF. The CDR3 DNA sequence: TGTGCCAGCAGCCAAGATACGAGTAGCAATCAGCCCCAGCATTTT.

This rearrangement joins TRBV4-1 to TRBJ2-7; 14 bases align to TRBD2. This CDR3 region has 18 residues. Germline V gives CDR1 MGHRA, CDR2 YSYEKL. J was trimmed by 3 bases and V by 4 bases; bases with no gene match: 11. For the CDR3, the DNA is TGCGCCAGCAGCCGGGGTACCCGACTAGCGGGGGGGAGCTACGAGCAGTACTTC. It yields the protein CASSRGTRLAGGSYEQYF.

The V call is TRBV5-1, the J call TRBJ1-4, with D possibly matching TRBD1 (6 bases). V was pared by 4 bases and J by 0 bases, with 13 bases between. This CDR3 has 16 amino acids. Germline CDR1 and CDR2: SGHRS and YFSETQ. The CDR3 protein is CASSRGQPATNEKLFF. In DNA form, the CDR3 reads TGCGCCAGCAGCCGAGGACAGCCTGCAACTAATGAAAAACTGTTTTTT.

In this sample, this clonotype turned up a few times. The J gene is TRBJ2-3, the V gene TRBV24-1, with D possibly being TRBD2 (5 bases). CDR1 and CDR2 from the germline V gene are KGHDR and SFDVKD. This CDR3 is 16 amino acids long. V lost 5 bases, J lost 2 bases, and 16 bases lay in between. Here the CDR3 DNA reads TGTGCCACCAGTGGTCCCTCGGTAGCGAACACAGATACGCAGTATTTT. This translates into CATSGPSVANTDTQYF.

This clonotype was counted between two and nine times. The V call is TRBV9, the J call TRBJ1-2; 11 bases align to TRBD1. Unmatched junction bases numbered 9, after V lost 2 bases and J lost 3 bases. The CDR3 contains 17 residues. Looked up from germline, CDR1 is SGDLS and CDR2 is YYNGEE. The CDR3, as DNA: TGTGCCAGCAGCGTGAAGGGACAGGGGGATAGGGACTATGGCTACACCTTC. It specifies CASSVKGQGDRDYGYTF.

The chain links TRBV7-8 to TRBJ1-3; TRBD1 matches 9 bases. CDR1 and CDR2 (germline): SGHVS, FQNEAQ. The junction had 7 bases not matched to a gene; V was cut back by 5 bases and J by 2 bases. This CDR3 comprises 16 residues. Here the CDR3 reads CASSLGTGRTGNTIYF. The CDR3 bases are TGTGCCAGCAGCCTGGGGACAGGGCGGACTGGAAACACCATATATTTT. Based on the CDR3 plus reference TRBV7-8 and TRBJ1-3, the full variable domain is GAGVSQSPRYKVAKRGQDVALRCDPISGHVSLFWYQQALGQGPEFLTYFQNEAQLDKSGLPSDRFFAERPEGSVSTLKIQRTQQEDSAVYLCASSLGTGRTGNTIYFGEGSWLTVV.